Included here is one TCR beta chain sequence, with context. These data are taken from a study of blood T cell repertoires in COVID-19. Followed longitudinally, the Seattle patients had been enrolled during active infection. As processed by the authors: Reference gene primer amplification gave nucleated cell count estimates. Clones were read by immunoSEQ multiplex PCR, and TCRdb kept only the in-frame ones, dropping some. V and J calls and clone size are copied from that table; D and trimming were computed from the DNA. The sample lists about 95,000 clones; 89% were seen once. V lost 2 bases and J lost 0, with 11 bases in between. The CDR3 extends over 16 amino acids. The germline gives CDR1 KGHSH, CDR2 LQKENI.

This chain links TRBV18 with TRBJ1-3, with D maybe TRBD1 (6 bases). The sequence was collected from a man aged 45-65 years with COVID-19, enrolled during active disease. Sequenced input: peripheral blood. CDR3 sequence (DNA): TGTGCCAGCTCACCATTACAGGGTTACTCTGGAAACACCATATATTTT. It specifies CASSPLQGYSGNTIYF.